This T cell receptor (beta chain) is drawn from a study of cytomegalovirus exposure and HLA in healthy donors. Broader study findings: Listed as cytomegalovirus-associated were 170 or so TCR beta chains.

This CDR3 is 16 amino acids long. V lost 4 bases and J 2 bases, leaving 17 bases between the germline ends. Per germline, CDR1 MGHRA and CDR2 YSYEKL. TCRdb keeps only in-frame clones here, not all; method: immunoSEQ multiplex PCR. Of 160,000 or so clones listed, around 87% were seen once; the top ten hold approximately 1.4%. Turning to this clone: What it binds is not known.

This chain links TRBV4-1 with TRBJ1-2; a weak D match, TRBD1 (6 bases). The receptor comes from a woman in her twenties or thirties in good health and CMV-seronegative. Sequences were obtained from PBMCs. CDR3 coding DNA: TGCGCCAGCAGCCGGGCGGGGGGGGGCGGGAACTATGGCTACACCTTC. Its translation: CASSRAGGGGNYGYTF.